Presented here are 17 T cell receptor beta chains from one specimen sequenced in a study of T-cell reconstitution after alpha-beta-depleted transplantation in children. As it was prepared, the TCRbeta library received unique molecular identifiers. TCRdb passed the PCR reads through MiXCR, listing each CDR3 protein once. The sample includes hundreds of thousands of distinct CDR3 sequences, 13% of them seen just once. This specimen was PBMCs, mostly from graft donor cells, taken 360 days after TCRalphabeta/CD19-depleted stem cell transplant. The receptors come from a male patient aged 5 to 17 who had a stem cell transplant for acute myeloid leukemia, so the T cells may come from the graft donor.

This clonotype was seen repeatedly, ten times or more. The chain recombines TRBV4-2 with TRBJ2-1; 14 bases fit TRBD2. Losses at the gene ends were 0 bases for V and 6 bases for J; bases not matched to a gene: 10. The CDR3 covers 19 residues. Germline CDR1 and CDR2: LGHNA and YNFKEQ. The CDR3 nucleotides are TGTGCCAGCAGCCAAGACCCCGGACTAGCGGGAGGAGAGGTCAATGAGCAGTTCTTC. Protein product: CASSQDPGLAGGEVNEQFF.

The sample holds a few counts of this clonotype. The chain joins TRBV4-3 to TRBJ1-1; D is unclear. The CDR3 runs 14 residues. The germline CDR1 and CDR2 sequences are LGHNA and YSLEER. The ends were cut back, 2 bases at V and 4 bases at J, with 11 bases in the middle. The CDR3 loop reads CASSQRRHGTEAFF. As DNA, the CDR3 is TGCGCCAGCAGCCAACGGCGCCATGGCACTGAAGCTTTCTTT.

The gene calls are TRBV20-1 and TRBJ2-1, with D uncertain. The germline gives CDR1 DFQATT, CDR2 SNEGSKA (reference sequence). V lost 3 bases and J lost 5, with 14 bases in between. CDR3 length: 14 residues. The CDR3 loop is CSARARGPNNEQFF. CDR3 sequence (DNA): TGCAGTGCTAGGGCGAGAGGTCCTAACAATGAGCAGTTCTTC.

There are a few counts of this clonotype. This chain joins TRBV7-3 and TRBJ2-1; TRBD2 matches 14 bases. Germline V gives CDR1 SGHTA, CDR2 FQGTGA. Unmatched junction bases numbered 7, after V lost 4 bases and J lost 5 bases. The CDR3 is 17 amino acids. This CDR3 is CASSSGLAGGINNEQFF. The CDR3 nucleotides read TGTGCCAGCAGCTCCGGACTAGCGGGAGGTATTAACAATGAGCAGTTCTTC. Looking up the rest from reference TRBV7-3 and TRBJ2-1 gives the full variable domain: GAGVSQTPSNKVTEKGKYVELRCDPISGHTALYWYRQSLGQGPEFLIYFQGTGAADDSGLPNDRFFAVRPEGSVSTLKIQRTERGDSAVYLCASSSGLAGGINNEQFFGPGTRLTVL.

The chain couples TRBV20-1 to TRBJ2-1; D remains unclear. This CDR3 region has 13 residues. Germline V lookup: CDR1 DFQATT, CDR2 SNEGSKA (reference sequence). Trimming pared 3 bases from V and 2 bases from J, leaving 8 bases between. The CDR3 sequence: CSASAVTYNEQFF. The CDR3 coding sequence is TGCAGTGCTAGCGCAGTTACCTACAATGAGCAGTTCTTC.

This clonotype was seen only a few times. The rearrangement joins TRBV7-8 to TRBJ1-3; no definite D call. Deletions cut 1 base from V and 0 bases from J, with 10 bases between. The CDR3 is 16 residues long. Germline V gene sequence: CDR1 SGHVS, CDR2 FQNEAQ. DNA for the CDR3: TGTGCCAGCAGCTTAGTGGCGGTATTCTCTGGAAACACCATATATTTT. Its protein is CASSLVAVFSGNTIYF.

This clonotype has only a few counts. The J gene is TRBJ2-5, the V gene TRBV7-9; 14 bases align to TRBD2. V was clipped by 3 bases and J by 4 bases; unmatched bases: 4. This CDR3 comprises 16 residues. Germline V gene data show CDR1 as SEHNR and CDR2 as FQNEAQ (reference sequence). The CDR3 bases are TGTGCCAGCAGCTTGGGACTAGCGGGAGCGCCAGAGACCCAGTACTTC. The encoded protein is CASSLGLAGAPETQYF. The whole variable domain, remainder taken from reference TRBV7-9 and TRBJ2-5, is DTGVSQNPRHKITKRGQNVTFRCDPISEHNRLYWYRQTLGQGPEFLTYFQNEAQLEKSRLLSDRFSAERPKGSFSTLEIQRTEQGDSAMYLCASSLGLAGAPETQYFGPGTRLLVL.

This clonotype was recorded a few times. The V call is TRBV18, the J call TRBJ2-7; D is undetermined. Trimming removed 1 base from V and 6 bases from J, with 13 bases in between. Germline V gives CDR1 KGHSH, CDR2 LQKENI. CDR3 length equals 14 residues. The CDR3 nucleotides are TGTGCCAGCTCACCACTCGCAGGTGGGCGCGAGCAGTACTTC. Its protein is CASSPLAGGREQYF. The whole variable domain, filled in from reference TRBV18 and TRBJ2-7, reads NAGVMQNPRHLVRRRGQEARLRCSPMKGHSHVYWYRQLPEEGLKFMVYLQKENIIDESGMPKERFSAEFPKEGPSILRIQQVVRGDSAAYFCASSPLAGGREQYFGPGTRLTVT.

The chain couples TRBV5-1 to TRBJ2-7, with 8 nucleotides matching TRBD2. Losses at the gene ends were 6 bases for V and 3 bases for J; bases not matched to a gene: 8. This CDR3 region has 14 residues. Germline CDR1 and CDR2: SGHRS and YFSETQ. The CDR3 nucleotides are TGCGCCAGCACCTCCGGGGGGGGTCTCTACGAGCAGTACTTC. Protein product: CASTSGGGLYEQYF.

In this sample, this clonotype turned up a few times. This rearrangement joins TRBV11-2 to TRBJ1-4; the D gene is possibly TRBD1 (6 bases). Germline CDR1 and CDR2: SGHAT and FQNNGV. CDR3 size: 14 residues. Trimming stripped 0 bases from V and 4 bases from J, with 6 bases between. CDR3 protein: CASSLDRGNEKLFF. CDR3 nucleotide sequence: TGTGCCAGCAGCTTAGACAGGGGTAATGAAAAACTGTTTTTT.

This clonotype appeared a few times. The chain couples TRBV6-1 to TRBJ2-3; D not resolved. This CDR3 is built from 14 residues. Germline CDR1 and CDR2: MNHNS and SASEGT. Trimming cost V 8 bases and J 0 bases, with 12 bases left between them. The CDR3 protein is CASGRGESTDTQYF. CDR3 coding DNA: TGTGCCAGCGGAAGAGGAGAAAGCACAGATACGCAGTATTTT.

The chain carries TRBV4-2 and TRBJ2-7; D ambiguous. Trimming cost V 0 bases and J 7 bases, with 10 bases left between them. The germline V gene has CDR1 LGHNA and CDR2 YNFKEQ. There are 13 residues in the CDR3. Here the CDR3 DNA reads TGTGCCAGCAGCCAAGAACTACCGAGGGAGCAGTACTTC. Its translation is CASSQELPREQYF.

The V gene is TRBV7-2, the J gene TRBJ2-7; 7 nucleotides match TRBD1. The CDR3 totals 15 residues. Germline V gene sequence: CDR1 SGHTA, CDR2 FQGNSA. The J segment lost 2 bases and the V segment lost 0 bases, leaving 4 bases of the junction unmatched. The CDR3 loop reads CASSLAFGQAYEQYF. The CDR3 DNA sequence: TGTGCCAGCAGCTTAGCCTTCGGACAGGCCTACGAGCAGTACTTC.

This clonotype was counted between two and nine times. This rearrangement joins TRBV29-1 to TRBJ2-3, with 7 bases identical to TRBD1. There are 14 residues in the CDR3. From germline, CDR1 is SQVTM and CDR2 ANQGSEA. J lost 5 bases, V lost 6 bases, and 11 bases had no gene match. The chain's CDR3 is CSVHATGVGDTQYF. The CDR3, as DNA: TGCAGCGTACATGCCACAGGGGTCGGAGATACGCAGTATTTT.

This clonotype has ten or more counts. This chain connects TRBV7-2 to TRBJ2-4; D not certain. V dropped 0 bases and J dropped 8 bases, with 11 bases sitting between them. Germline assignment: CDR1 SGHTA and CDR2 FQGNSA. The CDR3 is made up of 14 amino acids. CDR3 residues: CASSLARTFDIQYF. CDR3 DNA sequence: TGTGCCAGCAGCTTAGCCAGGACGTTTGACATTCAGTACTTC.

This clonotype was detected many times. The CDR3 DNA reads TGTGCCAGCAGCGTAGGGGGACAGGGATACGAGCAGTACTTC. This encodes CASSVGGQGYEQYF. The genes are TRBV9 and TRBJ2-7, with TRBD1 matching over 9 bases. Trimming cost V 0 bases and J 4 bases; bases outside gene matches: 2. The CDR3 loop spans 14 amino acids. Germline CDR1 and CDR2: SGDLS and YYNGEE. The full variable domain, rest sourced from reference TRBV9 and TRBJ2-7, is DSGVTQTPKHLITATGQRVTLRCSPRSGDLSVYWYQQSLDQGLQFLIQYYNGEERAKGNILERFSAQQFPDLHSELNLSSLELGDSALYFCASSVGGQGYEQYFGPGTRLTVT.

The chain joins TRBV4-2 to TRBJ2-1; TRBD2 matches 9 bases. The CDR3 has 18 residues. Losses at the gene ends were 3 bases for V and 2 bases for J; bases not matched to a gene: 11. Germline values: CDR1 LGHNA, CDR2 YNFKEQ. CDR3: CASSQAETSGPPYNEQFF. Here the CDR3 DNA reads TGTGCCAGCAGCCAGGCGGAGACTAGCGGTCCTCCCTACAATGAGCAGTTCTTC.